Listed below are T cell receptor beta chains from one sample, sequenced in a study of cytomegalovirus exposure and HLA in healthy donors. Profiling relied on immunoSEQ multiplex PCR, and the TCRdb table lists in-frame clones only, not all of them. The table includes some 110,000 clones, roughly 9% detected once. Sequencing input: PBMCs. The receptors here all came from a young man in good health and CMV-seronegative. Both conserved end residues are part of each CDR3. Fields, in order: J gene, D gene, clone size, V gene, CDR3 protein, CDR3 DNA. The D gene is left open where the match is weak. The size field is filled for only some rows; it gives once, few, many or a size class.

TRBJ2-3 TRBD2 few TRBV12-5 CASGNTSGPTDTQYF TGTGCTAGTGGTAACACTAGCGGTCCCACAGATACGCAGTATTTT
TRBJ2-6 - - TRBV5-5 CASSFSVSGANVLTF TGTGCCAGCAGCTTTTCGGTCTCTGGGGCCAACGTCCTGACTTTC
TRBJ2-3 TRBD1 - TRBV2 CASSLLGQGLDTQYF TGTGCCAGCAGCCTATTGGGACAGGGTCTGGATACGCAGTATTTT
TRBJ2-1 TRBD2 - TRBV29-1 CSAPGLAFYNEQFF TGCAGCGCTCCGGGACTAGCTTTCTACAATGAGCAGTTCTTC
TRBJ2-7 - few TRBV4-3 CASSPGGGSSYEQYF TGCGCCAGCAGCCCCGGAGGTGGGAGCTCCTACGAGCAGTACTTC
TRBJ2-2 - - TRBV5-4 CASSLGATGELFF TGTGCCAGCAGCTTAGGGGCCACCGGGGAGCTGTTTTTT
TRBJ2-7 - - TRBV9 CASSVATGYEQYF TGTGCCAGCAGCGTAGCTACAGGGTACGAGCAGTACTTC
TRBJ2-7 TRBD1 once TRBV7-2 CASSWGQGDTYEQYF TGTGCCAGCAGCTGGGGACAGGGGGACACCTACGAGCAGTACTTC
TRBJ2-5 TRBD1 - TRBV2 CASRPRTGGYQETQYF TGTGCCAGCAGGCCAAGGACAGGGGGGTACCAAGAGACCCAGTACTTC
TRBJ1-4 TRBD1 few TRBV7-2 CASSSTGGLTNEKLFF TGTGCCAGCAGCTCTACAGGGGGCCTAACTAATGAAAAACTGTTTTTT
TRBJ1-3 TRBD1 - TRBV30 CAWSGGTAGNTIYF TGTGCCTGGAGCGGAGGGACAGCTGGAAACACCATATATTTT
TRBJ2-2 - few TRBV19 CASSGGQNLYTGELFF TGTGCCAGTAGTGGCGGACAGAACCTTTACACCGGGGAGCTGTTTTTT
TRBJ1-1 TRBD1 few TRBV30 CAWRDRGHTEAFF TGTGCCTGGAGGGACAGGGGGCACACTGAAGCTTTCTTT
TRBJ2-7 - few TRBV9 CASSGGGASSYEQYF TGTGCCAGCAGCGGGGGGGGCGCATCCTCCTACGAGCAGTACTTC
TRBJ1-5 - - TRBV30 CAWSVGPGQPQHF TGTGCCTGGAGTGTAGGGCCGGGGCAGCCCCAGCATTTT
TRBJ1-5 TRBD1 few TRBV4-2 CASSQRTGAAGNQPQHF TGTGCCAGCAGCCAAAGAACAGGGGCCGCAGGCAATCAGCCCCAGCATTTT
TRBJ2-7 TRBD1 - TRBV6-5 CASRTGTYEQYF TGTGCCAGTAGGACAGGGACCTACGAGCAGTACTTC
TRBJ2-3 TRBD2 few TRBV2 CAADTSGRSTQYF TGTGCAGCCGATACTAGCGGGAGAAGTACGCAGTATTTT
TRBJ2-3 TRBD2 - TRBV5-4 CASSRGGGPRDTQYF TGTGCCAGCAGCCGCGGGGGAGGGCCAAGGGATACGCAGTATTTT
TRBJ1-2 - few TRBV4-2 CASSHGQGNYGYTF TGTGCCAGCAGCCACGGCCAGGGAAACTATGGCTACACCTTC
TRBJ2-3 - - TRBV10-2 CAGDTTDTQYF TGCGCCGGGGACACCACAGATACGCAGTATTTT
TRBJ1-2 - - TRBV5-4 CASSLPLSRVYGYTF TGTGCCAGCAGCTTGCCCCTGAGCAGGGTCTATGGCTACACCTTC
TRBJ2-1 - few TRBV5-1 CASSSTASSYNEQFF TGCGCCAGCAGCTCCACAGCCTCCTCCTACAATGAGCAGTTCTTC
TRBJ1-5 - - TRBV9 CASSPQWHLNQPQHF TGTGCCAGCAGCCCTCAGTGGCACCTCAATCAGCCCCAGCATTTT
TRBJ2-7 - few TRBV7-9 CASSNSRASSTYEQYF TGTGCCAGCAGCAATTCTCGGGCTAGCAGCACCTACGAGCAGTACTTC
TRBJ2-7 - - TRBV11-3 CASSLWPAASEQYF TGTGCCAGCAGCTTATGGCCAGCGGCATCCGAGCAGTACTTC